The sequence of this T cell receptor beta chain was determined in a study of regulatory T cells in long-lasting Graves disease (dated by TCRdb to 2020 to 2022). Looking at the study overall: To count as having persistent Graves' disease, a patient had to have received antithyroid drug treatment for over 5 years with TSH receptor autoantibodies remaining persistently positive. Peripheral blood TCR sequencing and RNA sequencing compared persistent Graves' disease patients with newly diagnosed Graves' disease patients. The study was registered as a clinical trial and conducted in China. A total of around 33 samples underwent TCR sequencing, from about 13 patients with persistent Graves' disease and approximately 20 patients with newly diagnosed Graves' disease. Persistent Graves' disease patients in the clinical cohort had taken antithyroid drugs for roughly ten years on average. The research as a whole found: Sequencing and analysis were restricted to the TCR beta chain. Lower TCR Shannon entropy and fewer highly expanded clones were observed in persistent Graves' disease patients than in newly diagnosed patients, which suggested clonal expansion. Only peripheral blood was studied, because thyroid tissue, the primary lesion, was inaccessible. As a limitation, the authors acknowledged that the small sample size may reduce accuracy. Persistent patients shared more public clonotypes among themselves (2,741) than newly diagnosed patients did (approximately 870). Persistent disease showed preferential use of TRBV28, TRBJ1-2 and TRBJ2-5, whereas newly diagnosed disease favored TRBV20-1 and TRBJ2-1.

This clonotype was seen ten or more times. It has no known antigen specificity. Nothing much larger sits one base from this clone, and base qualities are not available. Libraries were made using multiplex PCR. TCRdb names Illumina HiSeq 4000 as the instrument used. CDR3 regions were amplified by Arm-PCR with iRepertoire HTBI primers to construct TCR beta libraries. PCR products were gel purified before sequencing. The original pipeline was this. Gene usage analysis of CDR3 amino acid clonotypes used the 62 TRBV and 14 to 15 TRBJ segments found across samples. COPE and FqMerger were used to merge the filtered high-quality paired reads into contigs. BLAST was used to align contigs to the IMGT TRBV, TRBD and TRBJ reference genes, and CDR3 was defined following IMGT. Any clonotype with a frequency above 0.1% was classified as a highly expanded clone. Repertoire diversity was measured by Shannon entropy, and V-J evenness by the Gini coefficient. A clonotype found in more than one individual was treated as public. Starting from the raw public reads, TCRdb applied fastp trimming at Q25, assembled clones with MiXCR and retained in-frame beta chains. Entries are consolidated by CDR3 protein sequence, retaining the most common genes and DNA. The V and J calls were determined by TCRdb, not by the authors. For this sample there are about 430,000 distinct CDR3 sequences; 21% appear just once. About 13% of the sample comes from the top ten.

The CDR3 runs 15 amino acids, cysteine and phenylalanine included. The retained sequence is limited to the CDR3, 45 bases, with the frame set at the first base. The germline V gene encodes CDR1 SNHLY and CDR2 FYNNEI. The junction carries 13 bases between V and J, which are trimmed by 1 base and 4 bases respectively. The time point label on this specimen signifies: persistent/refractory GD, antithyroid drugs over 5 years with positive TRAb. RNA was extracted from PBMCs in TRIzol for both TCR sequencing and RNA sequencing. The diagnosis of Graves' disease was made according to American Thyroid Association guidelines. Patients for the study were recruited at an endocrinology department in Xi'an, China. Each patient gave approximately 9.7 milliliters of peripheral blood, collected in an EDTA anticoagulant tube. Ficoll Paque Plus density gradient separation was used to isolate PBMCs, and no further T cell sorting was performed. An Agilent 2100 Bioanalyzer and agarose gel were used to assess RNA quality, and a NanoDrop 2000 was used to measure RNA concentration.

The chain couples TRBV2 to TRBJ1-1; a tentative D match to TRBD1 spans 6 bases. The sample here was peripheral blood mononuclear cells (PBMCs), taken when the disease was refractory, from a patient treated with antithyroid drugs. This TCR was sampled from a female donor with Graves disease. This receptor carries the CDR3 CASSEGRGMSTEAFF. Read as DNA, the sequence is TGTGCCAGCAGTGAAGGCAGGGGAATGAGCACTGAAGCTTTCTTT.